A selection of T cell receptor beta chains follows, all from one sample in a study of early stage breast cancer tumors. Profiled with immunoSEQ multiplex PCR; TCRdb holds only in-frame clones, not every one. The repertoire holds 55,000 to 70,000 clones, with less than 90% as singletons. Sequenced sample: blood. Receptors were obtained from a middle-aged person with breast cancer. Both conserved end residues are part of each CDR3. The D gene is left open where the match is weak. Clone size is stated in some rows and not others, as once, few, many or a class when expanded.

TGCAGCGTTCCCTCCTGGAAGGATCGGGATGGCTACACCTTC,CSVPSWKDRDGYTF,TRBV29-1,-,TRBJ1-2,-
TGTGCCAGCAGTAGCGGGAGTAGTAATGAGCAGTTCTTC,CASSSGSSNEQFF,TRBV6-5,-,TRBJ2-1,TRBD2
TGCGCCAGCAGGATGTACGATGAAGCTTTCTTT,CASRMYDEAFF,TRBV5-1,few,TRBJ1-1,-
TGCGCCAGCAGCTTGGGACAGGGGTGGCATGAGCAGTTCTTC,CASSLGQGWHEQFF,TRBV5-1,-,TRBJ2-1,TRBD1
TGCGCCAGCAGTGCAGGGGGCGAGGGGACCGGGGAGCTGTTTTTT,CASSAGGEGTGELFF,TRBV10-1,few,TRBJ2-2,TRBD1
TGTGCCAGCAGCCCTCAGGGAACCAAAAACATTCAGTACTTC,CASSPQGTKNIQYF,TRBV14,-,TRBJ2-4,-
TGTGCCAGCAGCTCGAGGGACAGGGTAGCGCTGGAAAAACTGTTTTTT,CASSSRDRVALEKLFF,TRBV7-9,-,TRBJ1-4,TRBD1
TGTGCCAGCAGTGACCGGGACAGGGGAAGCATCACTGAAGCTTTCTTT,CASSDRDRGSITEAFF,TRBV6-1,-,TRBJ1-1,TRBD1
TGTGCCAGCCGGGGGACTAGCGGGCCCACCGGGGAGCTGTTTTTT,CASRGTSGPTGELFF,TRBV2,-,TRBJ2-2,TRBD2
TGCGCCAGCAGCCTTGGGACTAGCGGATACACAGATACGCAGTATTTT,CASSLGTSGYTDTQYF,TRBV5-1,-,TRBJ2-3,TRBD2
TGTGCCAGCAGTTACTCGCCGGCTAGCGGGAACAATGAGCAGTTCTTC,CASSYSPASGNNEQFF,TRBV6-7,-,TRBJ2-1,TRBD2
TGTGCCGCCAGGGAGGGGACAGGGTTTTACGAGCAGTACTTC,CAAREGTGFYEQYF,TRBV6-1,-,TRBJ2-7,TRBD1
TGTGCCAGCAGCTCAAATCGGAGGAATGAGCAGTTCTTC,CASSSNRRNEQFF,TRBV7-2,-,TRBJ2-1,-
TGTGCCAGCGGGTTGAACAGGGGGGTCAGCAATCAGCCCCAGCATTTT,CASGLNRGVSNQPQHF,TRBV28,few,TRBJ1-5,TRBD1
TGTGCCAGCAGCAAAGCGAGACAGGGAAGGCACACTGAAGCTTTCTTT,CASSKARQGRHTEAFF,TRBV21-1,-,TRBJ1-1,-
TGTGCCAGCAGCCAAGAAAATCGTGGATGGAATCAGCCCCAGCATTTT,CASSQENRGWNQPQHF,TRBV14,-,TRBJ1-5,-
TGTGCCAGCAGTCTCCTGACAGGGTCGGCCGAGCAGTACTTC,CASSLLTGSAEQYF,TRBV27,few,TRBJ2-7,TRBD1
TGTGCCAGCAGCGTAGGGGTGGCGGGCGGGACCCAGTACTTC,CASSVGVAGGTQYF,TRBV9,-,TRBJ2-5,-
TGTGCCAGCAGCGTAGCGGGACAGAGTAATGAAAAACTGTTTTTT,CASSVAGQSNEKLFF,TRBV9,-,TRBJ1-4,TRBD1
TGTGCCAGCAGTTACGGGACAGGGATAAAGACCCAGTACTTC,CASSYGTGIKTQYF,TRBV6-5,-,TRBJ2-5,TRBD1
TGTGCCAGCAGCGCGGGACTAGCGGGAGAGACCCAGTACTTC,CASSAGLAGETQYF,TRBV9,-,TRBJ2-5,TRBD2
TGTGCCACCCAAGGGTATAACTATGGCTACACCTTC,CATQGYNYGYTF,TRBV19,-,TRBJ1-2,-
TGTGCCAGCTTTCGGGTAGCGGGAGATGGCGAGACCCAGTACTTC,CASFRVAGDGETQYF,TRBV6-6,-,TRBJ2-5,TRBD2
TGTGCCAGCAGCCTCTTCTACGAGCAGTACTTC,CASSLFYEQYF,TRBV7-9,few,TRBJ2-7,-
TGTGCCAGCAGCGTACGAGACACCGCTTCCTACGAGCAGTACTTC,CASSVRDTASYEQYF,TRBV9,-,TRBJ2-7,-
TGTGCCAGCAGCCAAGATGACGCTTTTGGGTACGAGCAGTACTTC,CASSQDDAFGYEQYF,TRBV14,-,TRBJ2-7,-
TGCGCCAGCAGCGTGGGACAGAGTGAAGAGACCCAGTACTTC,CASSVGQSEETQYF,TRBV5-1,few,TRBJ2-5,TRBD1
TGTGCCAGCAGTCCTCCTTTAGCGGGAGTAAATGAGCAGTTCTTC,CASSPPLAGVNEQFF,TRBV28,once,TRBJ2-1,TRBD2
TGTGCCAGCACCCCCGGGACTAGCGGGTCTAGCGAGCAGTACTTC,CASTPGTSGSSEQYF,TRBV7-9,-,TRBJ2-7,TRBD2
TGTGCCAGCAGGCTGACAGGGGGAAACACCGGGGAGCTGTTTTTT,CASRLTGGNTGELFF,TRBV6-6,-,TRBJ2-2,TRBD1
TGTGCCAGCAGCTTGACTAGCGGGAGGGCCAATGAGCAGTTCTTC,CASSLTSGRANEQFF,TRBV7-9,-,TRBJ2-1,TRBD2
TGCGCCACGAGGGGGCCCATAGGGACGACCCAGTACTTC,CATRGPIGTTQYF,TRBV23-1,-,TRBJ2-5,TRBD1
TGTGCCAGCAGCTTATTATACGGGGCGAATACGCAGTATTTT,CASSLLYGANTQYF,TRBV7-9,-,TRBJ2-3,-
TGTGCCAGCAGCCAAAACCAGGGACGGACGAACACTGAAGCTTTCTTT,CASSQNQGRTNTEAFF,TRBV7-6,once,TRBJ1-1,-
TGCGCCAGCAGGGAGAGACAGGGCTCCTACAATGAGCAGTTCTTC,CASRERQGSYNEQFF,TRBV10-2,-,TRBJ2-1,TRBD1
TGTGCCAGCAGTTTTACCCCCAGGACAGGGATCACAGATACGCAGTATTTT,CASSFTPRTGITDTQYF,TRBV28,-,TRBJ2-3,TRBD1
TGTGCCAGCAGTGACTGGACAGGGGCTGGAAACACCATATATTTT,CASSDWTGAGNTIYF,TRBV2,few,TRBJ1-3,TRBD1
TGTGCCAGCAGACCGGGATGGGAAAACATTCAGTACTTC,CASRPGWENIQYF,TRBV2,-,TRBJ2-4,-